The clone carrying this TCR beta chain has a handful of counts. In the study's own analysis: Reference gene primer amplification gave estimated nucleated cell counts. Assay used: immunoSEQ multiplex PCR; TCRdb lists only in-frame clones, some missing. V and J calls and clone size are as listed in that table; D and trimming were resolved from the DNA. Here the sample spans approximately 300,000 clones, about 86% being singletons. The source of the sample is a study of blood T cell repertoires in COVID-19. Study context: Italy, Spain and the United States were the sources of the convalescent and acute COVID-19 samples. In each case, the material was cDNA or gDNA derived from T cells, B-cell-depleted T cells, or PBMCs.

The CDR3 has 14 amino acids. Looked up from germline, CDR1 is SNHLY and CDR2 is FYNNEI. V lost 6 bases and J lost 7; bases outside the gene matches: 7. This sequence originates from a woman aged 45-65 years with acute or convalescent COVID-19. Sample: peripheral blood. The chain is built from TRBV2 and TRBJ1-4, with 8 nucleotides matching TRBD1. The DNA of the CDR3 is TGTGCCAGCAGGAGGACAGGGCTTGGTGAAAAACTGTTTTTT. Protein: CASRRTGLGEKLFF.